Below, 20 T cell receptor beta chains from the same sample are listed, as sequenced in a study of shared clonotypes between healthy human individuals. The method was immunoSEQ multiplex PCR; TCRdb's version includes in-frame clones alone and lacks a portion of them. Among a few million clones listed, 90% to 95% were seen once. Positive CCR7 selection of CD45RO-negative cells yielded the naive CD8 cells, and terminally differentiated effector memory CD45RA+ cells were excluded. Sequencing input: naive CD8+ T cells from PBMCs. Receptors were obtained from a man aged 18 to 30 in good health. Some clones in this sample may be carry-over from other donors' samples.

This chain links TRBV7-9 with TRBJ2-7; D is possibly TRBD2 (5 bases). Trimming removed 5 bases at V and 2 bases at J, with 25 bases between. The CDR3 runs to 18 residues. CDR1 and CDR2 (germline): SEHNR, FQNEAQ (reference sequence). Here the CDR3 DNA reads TGTGCCAGCAGCCATAACAGATGGGAGTCCGGTAACACCTACGAGCAGTACTTC. Its translation: CASSHNRWESGNTYEQYF.

The chain is built from TRBV7-3 and TRBJ2-3; possibly TRBD1 for D (5 bases). The CDR3 is made up of 14 amino acids. In germline, CDR1 is SGHTA, CDR2 FQGTGA. V lost 4 bases, J lost 3 bases, and 11 bases lay in between. For the CDR3, the DNA is TGTGCCAGCAGCTCAAGGGGTCTTACAGATACGCAGTATTTT. Translated: CASSSRGLTDTQYF.

The chain combines TRBV6-5 with TRBJ1-1, with TRBD1 as a possible D gene (5 bases). The CDR3 consists of 15 residues. Germline V gene data show CDR1 as MNHEY and CDR2 as SVGAGI. V was pared by 7 bases and J by 4 bases, with 19 bases between. The CDR3, as DNA: TGTGCCAGCATCTACACGTCGGGGGGAAGCACTGAAGCTTTCTTT. It translates to CASIYTSGGSTEAFF.

This chain links TRBV4-2 with TRBJ2-7; possibly TRBD2 for D (5 bases). This CDR3 spans 15 amino acids. V was clipped by 4 bases and J by 2 bases, with 15 bases between them. The V gene's germline CDR1 is LGHNA and CDR2 YNFKEQ. Written as DNA, the CDR3 is TGTGCCAGCAGCCCCTCTTGGCCCGGGACCTACGAGCAGTACTTC. As protein: CASSPSWPGTYEQYF.

The chain uses TRBV13 and TRBJ2-2; D perhaps matches TRBD2 (6 bases). This CDR3 is built from 14 residues. CDR1 PRHDT and CDR2 FYEKMQ come from the germline V gene (reference sequence). V dropped 2 bases and J dropped 7 bases, with 11 bases sitting between them. Written as DNA, the CDR3 is TGTGCCAGCAGCTTACACGGGACTGACGGGGAGCTGTTTTTT. Translation: CASSLHGTDGELFF.

This sequence joins TRBV5-5 and TRBJ1-2, with D maybe TRBD1 (5 bases). The CDR3 consists of 17 residues. Trimming pared 6 bases from V and 0 bases from J, leaving 21 bases between. Germline CDR1 and CDR2: SGHKS and YYEKEE (reference sequence). The CDR3 coding sequence is TGTGCCAGCATCGTGACTGGGGCAGGCTTAACTAACTATGGCTACACCTTC. This gives the protein CASIVTGAGLTNYGYTF.

About this clone: At the DNA level, this CDR3 is encoded by other sequences in the same sample as well. V gene TRBV6-5 combines with J gene TRBJ2-7; 8 bases fit TRBD2. The J segment lost 1 base and the V segment lost 3 bases, leaving 5 bases of the junction unmatched. Germline V gene data show CDR1 as MNHEY and CDR2 as SVGAGI. This CDR3 comprises 15 residues. Here the CDR3 reads CASSYLAGSSYEQYF. The CDR3 DNA reads TGTGCCAGCAGTTATTTAGCGGGATCGTCCTACGAGCAGTACTTC.

The J gene is TRBJ2-7, the V gene TRBV19; a possible D gene is TRBD1 (6 bases). The CDR3 sequence is 16 residues long. Germline lookup yields CDR1 LNHDA and CDR2 SQIVND (reference sequence). V shed 3 bases and J shed 1 base, with 16 bases lying between them. This chain's CDR3 is CASSMRAGAISYEQYF. In nucleotides, the CDR3 is TGTGCCAGTAGTATGCGGGCAGGGGCGATATCCTACGAGCAGTACTTC. Filled out from reference TRBV19 and TRBJ2-7, the complete variable domain reads DGGITQSPKYLFRKEGQNVTLSCEQNLNHDAMYWYRQDPGQGLRLIYYSQIVNDFQKGDIAEGYSVSREKKESFPLTVTSAQKNPTAFYLCASSMRAGAISYEQYFGPGTRLTVT.

The chain employs TRBV6-1 and TRBJ1-1, with 8 positions matching TRBD1. V lost 1 base, J lost 3 bases, and 7 bases stayed unmatched. Germline values: CDR1 MNHNS, CDR2 SASEGT. CDR3 length: 16 amino acids. The CDR3 sequence: CASSEGVGQGDTEAFF. The CDR3, as DNA: TGTGCCAGCAGTGAAGGGGTCGGACAGGGTGACACTGAAGCTTTCTTT.

This chain links TRBV28 with TRBJ1-2; 7 bases align to TRBD1. V was pared by 5 bases and J by 4 bases, with 13 bases of the junction left unmatched. CDR3 length equals 16 residues. Germline V gives CDR1 MDHEN, CDR2 SYDVKM. The CDR3 sequence: CASSGTDRDSLYGYTF. In DNA, the CDR3 is TGTGCCAGCAGTGGCACCGACCGGGACAGCCTCTATGGCTACACCTTC.

The chain uses TRBV28 and TRBJ2-7; D is perhaps TRBD2 (5 bases). The germline V gene has CDR1 MDHEN and CDR2 SYDVKM. Trimming left V 8 bases short and J 10 bases short, with 21 bases between. The CDR3 loop spans 13 amino acids. The CDR3 DNA sequence: TGTGCCAGCGCTAACCCGGACTCCCCGAGACAGTACTTC. Translation: CASANPDSPRQYF.

The chain combines TRBV27 with TRBJ2-1, with TRBD1 matching over 12 bases. Germline-derived CDR1 and CDR2 are MNHEY and SMNVEV (reference sequence). CDR3 length equals 15 residues. The V and J ends lost 5 bases and 7 bases, in that order; junction bases with no gene match: 6. As DNA, the CDR3 is TGTGCCAGCAGTCCCGGGACAGGGGGCGGGAATGAGCAGTTCTTC. It specifies CASSPGTGGGNEQFF.

The V call is TRBV15, the J call TRBJ1-2; D might be TRBD1 (6 bases). The CDR3 consists of 15 residues. V gave up 7 bases and J gave up 6 bases, with 21 bases separating them. From germline, CDR1 is LNHNV and CDR2 YYDKDF (reference sequence). CDR3 in amino acids: CATTLPGTNYDGYTF. In DNA, the CDR3 is TGTGCCACCACTCTTCCCGGGACAAACTATGATGGCTACACCTTC. The full variable domain, rest sourced from reference TRBV15 and TRBJ1-2, is DAMVIQNPRYQVTQFGKPVTLSCSQTLNHNVMYWYQQKSSQAPKLLFHYYDKDFNNEADTPDNFQSRRPNTSFCFLDIRSPGLGDTAMYLCATTLPGTNYDGYTFGSGTRLTVV.

The chain carries TRBV27 and TRBJ2-6; D is ambiguous. The ends were cut back, 1 base at V and 0 bases at J, with 4 bases in the middle. Germline assignment: CDR1 MNHEY and CDR2 SMNVEV (reference sequence). This CDR3 has 15 amino acids. The DNA of the CDR3 is TGTGCCAGCAGTTTATTCGACTCTGGGGCCAACGTCCTGACTTTC. Protein sequence: CASSLFDSGANVLTF.

The rearrangement joins TRBV29-1 to TRBJ2-5; no clear D. Germline V gene sequence: CDR1 SQVTM, CDR2 ANQGSEA. There are 13 residues in the CDR3. V dropped 2 bases and J dropped 0 bases, with 7 bases sitting between them. Here the CDR3 reads CSVEWGYQETQYF. CDR3 nucleotides: TGCAGCGTTGAATGGGGTTACCAAGAGACCCAGTACTTC.

The rearrangement uses TRBV9 and TRBJ2-1; 8 positions match TRBD2. V gave up 0 bases and J gave up 5 bases; unmatched junction bases: 19. CDR3 length equals 20 residues. Per germline, CDR1 SGDLS and CDR2 YYNGEE. CDR3 loop: CASSVATSGSPKKMNNEQFF. CDR3 coding DNA: TGTGCCAGCAGCGTAGCTACCAGCGGGAGTCCAAAAAAAATGAACAATGAGCAGTTCTTC.

The chain employs TRBV5-1 and TRBJ2-7, with TRBD1 matching 7 bases. V lost 3 bases and J lost 2; bases outside the gene matches: 5. In germline, CDR1 is SGHRS, CDR2 YFSETQ. CDR3 size: 14 residues. The CDR3 DNA reads as TGCGCCAGCAGCTCGGGGACAGCCCCCTACGAGCAGTACTTC. Amino acids: CASSSGTAPYEQYF.

This rearrangement joins TRBV29-1 to TRBJ2-1; TRBD1 matches 7 bases. This CDR3 contains 12 residues. Trimming cost V 7 bases and J 8 bases; bases outside gene matches: 8. Germline V gives CDR1 SQVTM, CDR2 ANQGSEA. CDR3 DNA sequence: TGCAGCGCTCCCCGAGGGGGCCATGAGCAGTTCTTC. This encodes CSAPRGGHEQFF.

The rearrangement joins TRBV7-9 to TRBJ2-3, with TRBD1 matching over 7 bases. The CDR3 runs 14 residues. CDR1 SEHNR and CDR2 FQNEAQ come from the germline V gene (reference sequence). Trimming at V came to 6 bases and at J to 0 bases, leaving 3 bases not matched to a gene. CDR3 DNA sequence: TGTGCCAGCAGTCAGGGGGATAGCACAGATACGCAGTATTTT. Translating gives CASSQGDSTDTQYF.

This chain uses TRBV6-1 with TRBJ1-1; no definite D call. Trimming shortened V by 3 bases and J by 0 bases, and 8 bases separated the two germline ends. This CDR3 has 14 amino acids. Germline assignment: CDR1 MNHNS and CDR2 SASEGT. The CDR3 spells CASSERRMNTEAFF. The CDR3 DNA is TGTGCCAGCAGTGAGAGGCGGATGAACACTGAAGCTTTCTTT.